Reported below is one T cell receptor (beta chain). The germline V gene encodes CDR1 SQVTM and CDR2 ANQGSEA. The CDR3 runs to 16 residues. Unmatched junction bases numbered 9, after V lost 0 bases and J lost 6 bases. These data come from a study of control samples from healthy donors and cancer patients. The protocol was immunoSEQ multiplex PCR, while the TCRdb copy is restricted to in-frame clones and leaves out a portion. The data hold some 220,000 clones, with just under 95% observed a single time. This receptor was identified in a middle-aged man in good health. The rearrangement links TRBV29-1 to TRBJ2-1, with 9 bases that match TRBD1. Sequencing was done on a sample of blood. The CDR3 loop reads CSVEDTGTGLSNEQFF. The CDR3 nucleotides read TGCAGCGTTGAAGATACCGGGACAGGGCTTTCCAATGAGCAGTTCTTC.